One sample yielded the 9 T cell receptor beta chains listed below, sequenced in a study of cytomegalovirus exposure and HLA in healthy donors. Primers included in the PCR were 60 Vbeta and 13 Jbeta primers. Clones were read by immunoSEQ multiplex PCR, and TCRdb kept only the in-frame ones, dropping some. This sample has 100,000 to 130,000 clones, with about 80% found just once. Input material: PBMCs. These receptors were taken from a man aged 25 to 45 in good health and CMV-seronegative.

V usage is TRBV28 and J usage is TRBJ2-5, with 13 bases identical to TRBD2. V gave up 9 bases and J gave up 7 bases; unmatched junction bases: 14. This CDR3 is built from 16 residues. The germline gives CDR1 MDHEN, CDR2 SYDVKM. CDR3 DNA: TGTGCCAGTACGACTAGCGGGGGGCTCAGGGACGGGACCCAGTACTTC. Translation: CASTTSGGLRDGTQYF.

The V call is TRBV19, the J call TRBJ2-1; possibly TRBD1 for D (5 bases). Germline loops: CDR1 LNHDA, CDR2 SQIVND (reference sequence). Trimming pared 1 base from V and 0 bases from J, leaving 10 bases between. This CDR3 contains 16 residues. CDR3 DNA: TGTGCCAGTAGTATAGGCCAGGGCAGCTCCTACAATGAGCAGTTCTTC. It codes for CASSIGQGSSYNEQFF.

The genes are TRBV11-2 and TRBJ1-1; no clear D gene. The CDR3 runs 13 residues. V shed 5 bases and J shed 9 bases, with 16 bases lying between them. From germline, CDR1 is SGHAT and CDR2 FQNNGV. CDR3 coding DNA: TGTGCCAGCAGCCCAGAGGGCAGCAGTAAAGCTTTCTTT. Its protein product is CASSPEGSSKAFF.

The gene calls are TRBV29-1 and TRBJ2-2; D perhaps matches TRBD2 (6 bases). The ends were cut back, 8 bases at V and 5 bases at J, with 12 bases in the middle. This CDR3 has 12 residues. Germline V gives CDR1 SQVTM, CDR2 ANQGSEA. The DNA for the CDR3 is TGCAGCATATGGGGAGGTACCGGGGAGCTGTTTTTT. Protein: CSIWGGTGELFF.

The chain joins TRBV9 to TRBJ2-5, with 7 bases that match TRBD2. Germline lookup yields CDR1 SGDLS and CDR2 YYNGEE. Trimming cost V 0 bases and J 4 bases; bases outside gene matches: 9. CDR3 size: 16 residues. The DNA of the CDR3 is TGTGCCAGCAGCGTAGCCCCGACCTCGGGAGGAGAGACCCAGTACTTC. Its translation is CASSVAPTSGGETQYF.

This clone was picked up a small number of times. This chain links TRBV19 with TRBJ1-1, with D possibly being TRBD1 (6 bases). The CDR3 sequence is 13 residues long. V was pared by 6 bases and J by 7 bases, with 15 bases between. Germline V gives CDR1 LNHDA, CDR2 SQIVND (reference sequence). The DNA of the CDR3 is TGTGCCAGTAGCAGGCAGGGGAGAGGTGAAGCTTTCTTT. Translated: CASSRQGRGEAFF.

V and J are TRBV21-1 and TRBJ2-1; the table names TRBD1, a call not compared with the DNA. TRBV21-1 counts as a pseudogene. The CDR3 sequence is 15 residues long. The DNA of the CDR3 is TGTGCCAGCAGCAAATACGGGACAGGGGGCGATGAGCAGTTCTTC. Translation gives CASSKYGTGGDEQFF.

This clone was counted only a few times. The chain combines TRBV6-1 with TRBJ2-7; 9 bases agree with TRBD1. The CDR3 loop spans 12 amino acids. Trimming removed 8 bases from V and 9 bases from J; junction bases left unmatched: 8. The germline V gene has CDR1 MNHNS and CDR2 SASEGT. The CDR3 DNA sequence: TGTGCCAGCTACAGGGGGCAGGGCGGGCAGTACTTC. This codes for CASYRGQGGQYF.

V usage is TRBV27 and J usage is TRBJ2-3, with 9 positions matching TRBD1. This CDR3 has 18 residues. Per the germline V gene, CDR1 is MNHEY and CDR2 is SMNVEV (reference sequence). J lost 5 bases, V lost 8 bases, and 20 bases had no gene match. The DNA of the CDR3 is TGTGCCAGCGCAGTGCCGCCAGCAACAGGGGGCTTTATAGATACGCAGTATTTT. Residues: CASAVPPATGGFIDTQYF.